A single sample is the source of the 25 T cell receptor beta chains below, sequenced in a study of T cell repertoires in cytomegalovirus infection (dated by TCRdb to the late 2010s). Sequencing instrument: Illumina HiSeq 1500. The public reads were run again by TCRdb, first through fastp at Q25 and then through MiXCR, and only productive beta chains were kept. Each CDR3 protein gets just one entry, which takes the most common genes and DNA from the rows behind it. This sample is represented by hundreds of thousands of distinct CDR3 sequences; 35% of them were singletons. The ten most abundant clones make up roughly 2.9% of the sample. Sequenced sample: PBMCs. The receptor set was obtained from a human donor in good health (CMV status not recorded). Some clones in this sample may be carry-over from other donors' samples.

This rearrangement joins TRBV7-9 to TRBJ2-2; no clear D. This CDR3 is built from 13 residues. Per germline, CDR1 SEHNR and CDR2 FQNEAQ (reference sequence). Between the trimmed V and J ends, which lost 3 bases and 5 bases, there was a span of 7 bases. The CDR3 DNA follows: TGTGCCAGCAGCTTTGGGCATACCGGGGAGCTGTTTTTT. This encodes CASSFGHTGELFF.

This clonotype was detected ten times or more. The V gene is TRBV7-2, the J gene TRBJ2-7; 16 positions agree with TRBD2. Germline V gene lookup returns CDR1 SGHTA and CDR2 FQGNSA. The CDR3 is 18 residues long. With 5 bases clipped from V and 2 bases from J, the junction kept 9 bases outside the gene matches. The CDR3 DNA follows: TGTGCCAGCAGCCATGGGACTAGCGGGAGGGCCCTCACCTACGAGCAGTACTTC. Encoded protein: CASSHGTSGRALTYEQYF.

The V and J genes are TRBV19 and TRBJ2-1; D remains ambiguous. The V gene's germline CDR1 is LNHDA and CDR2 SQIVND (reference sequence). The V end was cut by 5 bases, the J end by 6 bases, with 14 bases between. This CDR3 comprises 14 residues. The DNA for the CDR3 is TGTGCCAGTAGTTGGAACCGAATCGGCAATGAGCAGTTCTTC. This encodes CASSWNRIGNEQFF.

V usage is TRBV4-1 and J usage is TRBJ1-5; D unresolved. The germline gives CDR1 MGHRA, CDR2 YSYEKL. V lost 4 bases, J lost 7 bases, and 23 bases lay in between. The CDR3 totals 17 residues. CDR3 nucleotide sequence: TGCGCCAGCAGCCCCTACGTGGCGAGTGTGCTTCGGCAGCCCCAGCATTTT. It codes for CASSPYVASVLRQPQHF.

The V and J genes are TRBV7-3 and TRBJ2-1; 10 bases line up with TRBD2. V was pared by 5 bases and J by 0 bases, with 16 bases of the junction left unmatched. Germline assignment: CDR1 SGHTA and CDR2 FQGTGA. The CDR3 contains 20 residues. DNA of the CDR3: TGTGCCAGCAGCCTACGGGGGCTAGCGGGGGTTATAAGCTCCTACAATGAGCAGTTCTTC. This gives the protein CASSLRGLAGVISSYNEQFF.

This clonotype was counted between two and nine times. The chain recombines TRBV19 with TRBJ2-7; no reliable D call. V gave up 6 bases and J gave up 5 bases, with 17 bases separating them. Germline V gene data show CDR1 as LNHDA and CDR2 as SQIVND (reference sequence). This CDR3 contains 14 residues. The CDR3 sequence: CASRPPGPLDEQYF. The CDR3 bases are TGTGCCAGTAGGCCCCCGGGCCCTCTAGACGAGCAGTACTTC.

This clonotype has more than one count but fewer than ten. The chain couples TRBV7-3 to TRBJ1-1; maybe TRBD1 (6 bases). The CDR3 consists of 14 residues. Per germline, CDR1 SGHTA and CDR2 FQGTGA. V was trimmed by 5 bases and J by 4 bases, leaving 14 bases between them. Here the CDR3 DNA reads TGTGCCAGCAGCCCCAAAGGGGGGAGCACTGAAGCTTTCTTT. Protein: CASSPKGGSTEAFF.

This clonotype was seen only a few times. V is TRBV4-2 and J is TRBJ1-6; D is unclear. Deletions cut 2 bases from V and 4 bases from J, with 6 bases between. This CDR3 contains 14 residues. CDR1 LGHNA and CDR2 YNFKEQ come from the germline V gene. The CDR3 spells CASSQLQYNSPLHF. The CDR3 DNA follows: TGTGCCAGCAGCCAATTACAATATAATTCACCCCTCCACTTT.

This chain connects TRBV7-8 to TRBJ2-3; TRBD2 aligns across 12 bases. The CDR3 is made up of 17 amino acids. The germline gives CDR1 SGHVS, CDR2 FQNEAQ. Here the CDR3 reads CVRSFFSSGRATDTQYF. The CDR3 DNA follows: TGTGTCAGAAGCTTTTTCTCTAGCGGGAGGGCGACAGATACGCAGTATTTT.

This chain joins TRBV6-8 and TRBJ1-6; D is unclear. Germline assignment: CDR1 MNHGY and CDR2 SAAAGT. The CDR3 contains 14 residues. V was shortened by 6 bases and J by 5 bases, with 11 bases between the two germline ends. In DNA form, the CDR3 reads TGTGCCAGCAGCCAGACACCAAATAATTCACCCCTCCACTTT. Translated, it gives CASSQTPNNSPLHF.

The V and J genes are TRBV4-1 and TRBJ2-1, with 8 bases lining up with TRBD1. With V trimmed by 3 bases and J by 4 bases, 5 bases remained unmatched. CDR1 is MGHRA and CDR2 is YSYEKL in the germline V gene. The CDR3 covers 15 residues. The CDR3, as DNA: TGCGCCAGCAGCCACCAGGGGGCAAAGTACAATGAGCAGTTCTTC. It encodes CASSHQGAKYNEQFF.

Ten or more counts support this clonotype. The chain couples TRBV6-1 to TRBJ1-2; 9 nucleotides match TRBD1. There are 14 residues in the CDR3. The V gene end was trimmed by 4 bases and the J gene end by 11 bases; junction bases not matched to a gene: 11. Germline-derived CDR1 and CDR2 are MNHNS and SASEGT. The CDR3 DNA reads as TGTGCCAGCAGTGCGGAACAGGGGGCCTATGATTACACCTTC. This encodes CASSAEQGAYDYTF.

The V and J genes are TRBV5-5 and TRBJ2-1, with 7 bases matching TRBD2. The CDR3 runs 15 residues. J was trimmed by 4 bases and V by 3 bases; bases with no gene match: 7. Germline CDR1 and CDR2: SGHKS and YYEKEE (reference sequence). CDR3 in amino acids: CASSSGQRGYNEQFF. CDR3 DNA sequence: TGTGCCAGCAGCTCCGGTCAGCGGGGATACAATGAGCAGTTCTTC.

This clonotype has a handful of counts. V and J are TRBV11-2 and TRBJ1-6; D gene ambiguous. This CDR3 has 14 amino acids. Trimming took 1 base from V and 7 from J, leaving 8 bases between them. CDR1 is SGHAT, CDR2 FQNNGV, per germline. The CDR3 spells CASSLGAMNSPLHF. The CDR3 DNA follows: TGTGCCAGCAGCTTAGGGGCCATGAATTCACCCCTCCACTTT.

CDR3 region: CASSYSLDSGNTIYF. In DNA form, the CDR3 reads TGTGCCAGCAGTTACTCCTTGGACAGTGGAAACACCATATATTTT. The chain couples TRBV6-6 to TRBJ1-3; maybe TRBD1 (6 bases). The V and J ends lost 0 bases and 3 bases respectively, with 9 bases between them. The germline V gene encodes CDR1 MNHNY and CDR2 SVGAGI (reference sequence). This CDR3 comprises 15 residues.

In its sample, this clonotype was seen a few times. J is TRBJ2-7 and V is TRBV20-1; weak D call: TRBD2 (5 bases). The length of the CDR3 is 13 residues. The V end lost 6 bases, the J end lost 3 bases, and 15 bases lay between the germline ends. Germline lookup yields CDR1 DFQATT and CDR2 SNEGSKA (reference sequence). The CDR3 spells CSAWTFPGYEQYF. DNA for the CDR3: TGCAGTGCGTGGACTTTTCCGGGCTACGAGCAGTACTTC.

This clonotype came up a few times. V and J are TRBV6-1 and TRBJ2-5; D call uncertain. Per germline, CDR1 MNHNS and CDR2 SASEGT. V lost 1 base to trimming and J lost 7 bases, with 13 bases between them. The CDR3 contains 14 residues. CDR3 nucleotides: TGTGCCAGCAGTGAAGGCTCGGGTCGCGGGACCCAGTACTTC. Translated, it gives CASSEGSGRGTQYF.

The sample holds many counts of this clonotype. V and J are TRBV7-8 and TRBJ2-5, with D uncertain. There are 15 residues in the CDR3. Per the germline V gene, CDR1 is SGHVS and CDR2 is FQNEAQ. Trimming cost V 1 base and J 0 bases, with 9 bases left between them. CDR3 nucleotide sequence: TGTGCCAGCAGCTTAGTCAAGCAGTACCAAGAGACCCAGTACTTC. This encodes CASSLVKQYQETQYF.

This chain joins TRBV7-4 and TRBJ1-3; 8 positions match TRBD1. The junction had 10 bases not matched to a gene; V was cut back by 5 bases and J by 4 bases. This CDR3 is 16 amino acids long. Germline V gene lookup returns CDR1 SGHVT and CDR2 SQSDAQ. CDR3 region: CASSPGGGLRGNTIYF. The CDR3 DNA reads TGTGCCAGCAGCCCAGGGGGCGGCCTCCGGGGAAACACCATATATTTT.

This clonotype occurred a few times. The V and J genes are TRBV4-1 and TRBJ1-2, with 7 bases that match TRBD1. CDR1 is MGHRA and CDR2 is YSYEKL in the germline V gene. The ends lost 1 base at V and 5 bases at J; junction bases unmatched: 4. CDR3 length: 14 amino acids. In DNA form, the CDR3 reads TGCGCCAGCAGCCAAGGTGGGGGACAGTATGGCTACACCTTC. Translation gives CASSQGGGQYGYTF.

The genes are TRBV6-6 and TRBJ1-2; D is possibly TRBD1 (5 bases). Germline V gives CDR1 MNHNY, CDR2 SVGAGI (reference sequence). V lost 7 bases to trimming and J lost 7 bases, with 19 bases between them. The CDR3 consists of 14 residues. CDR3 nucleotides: TGTGCCAGCAACATCGGAAAGGGGTACTTTGGCTACACCTTC. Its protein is CASNIGKGYFGYTF.

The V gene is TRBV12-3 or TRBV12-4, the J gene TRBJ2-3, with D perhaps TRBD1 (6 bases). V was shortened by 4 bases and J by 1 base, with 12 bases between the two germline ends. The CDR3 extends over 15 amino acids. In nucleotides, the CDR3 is TGTGCCAGCAGTTCCTGGGGGCCCGGCACAGATACGCAGTATTTT. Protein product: CASSSWGPGTDTQYF.

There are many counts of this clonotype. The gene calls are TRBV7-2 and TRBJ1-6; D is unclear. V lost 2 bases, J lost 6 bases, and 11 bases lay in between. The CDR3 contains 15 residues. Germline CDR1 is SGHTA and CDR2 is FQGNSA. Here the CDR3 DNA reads TGTGCCAGCAGCTTACAGGATGCCTCTAATTCACCCCTCCACTTT. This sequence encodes CASSLQDASNSPLHF.

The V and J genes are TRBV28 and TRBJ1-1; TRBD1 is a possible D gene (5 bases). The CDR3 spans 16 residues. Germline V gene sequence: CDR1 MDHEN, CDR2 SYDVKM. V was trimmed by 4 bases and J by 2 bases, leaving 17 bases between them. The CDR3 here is CASSSSAAQGNTEAFF. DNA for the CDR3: TGTGCCAGCAGTTCTTCCGCCGCTCAGGGAAACACTGAAGCTTTCTTT.

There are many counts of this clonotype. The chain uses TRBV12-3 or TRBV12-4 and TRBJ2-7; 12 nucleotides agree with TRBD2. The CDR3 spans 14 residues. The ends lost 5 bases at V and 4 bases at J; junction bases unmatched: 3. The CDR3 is CASSRLAGEYEQYF. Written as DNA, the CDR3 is TGTGCCAGCAGTCGACTAGCGGGGGAGTACGAGCAGTACTTC.